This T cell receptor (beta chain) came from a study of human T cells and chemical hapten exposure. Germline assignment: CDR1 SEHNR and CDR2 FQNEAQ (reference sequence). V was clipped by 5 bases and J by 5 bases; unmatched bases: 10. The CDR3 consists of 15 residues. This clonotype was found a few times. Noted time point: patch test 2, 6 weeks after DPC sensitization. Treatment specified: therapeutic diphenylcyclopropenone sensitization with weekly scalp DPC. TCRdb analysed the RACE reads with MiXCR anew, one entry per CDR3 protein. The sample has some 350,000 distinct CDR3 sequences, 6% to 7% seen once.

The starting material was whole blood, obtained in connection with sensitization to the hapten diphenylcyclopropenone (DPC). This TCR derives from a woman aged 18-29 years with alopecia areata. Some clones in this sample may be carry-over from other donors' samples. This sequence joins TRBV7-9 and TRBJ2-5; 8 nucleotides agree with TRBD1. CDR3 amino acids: CASSVGQGESETQYF. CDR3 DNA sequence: TGTGCCAGCAGCGTCGGACAGGGAGAGTCGGAGACCCAGTACTTC.